The TCR beta chain under discussion was sequenced for a study of cytomegalovirus exposure and HLA in healthy donors. Regarding the study as a whole: A later analysis by the authors found several of the most significant clusters apparently linked to common viral pathogens. Researchers left out some V segments, among them TRBV6-2 and TRBV6-3, as indistinguishable. Sequencing likely produced, as an artifact, a cluster of highly shared sequence variants.

Vbeta (60) and Jbeta (13) primers were used in the PCR. Repertoires were generated with immunoSEQ multiplex PCR, while TCRdb's copy carries only in-frame clones and drops some. Among about 120,000 clones listed, about 75% were seen once. The CDR3 spans 18 residues. Germline V gives CDR1 LNHNV, CDR2 YYDKDF (reference sequence). V shed 0 bases and J shed 3 bases, with 18 bases lying between them. Only a few counts were recorded for this clone. Its target is not known. Specimen: PBMCs. The clonotype was recovered from a man in his fifties or sixties in good health and CMV-seropositive. This sequence joins TRBV15 and TRBJ1-5; tentatively, D is TRBD1 (5 bases). This CDR3 reads CATSRDWKPTAINQPQHF. In DNA form, the CDR3 reads TGTGCCACCAGCAGAGACTGGAAACCGACAGCTATCAATCAGCCCCAGCATTTT.